What follows describes a single T cell receptor beta chain. The germline gives CDR1 PRHDT, CDR2 FYEKMQ (reference sequence). Between the trimmed V and J ends, which lost 7 bases and 4 bases, there was a span of 17 bases. The CDR3 length is 14 residues. This entry belongs to a study of blood T cell repertoires in COVID-19. Turning to the study itself: Sites in the United States, Italy and Spain provided acute and convalescent COVID-19 samples.

The method was immunoSEQ multiplex PCR; TCRdb's version includes in-frame clones alone and lacks a portion of them. The profile shows fewer than 200,000 clones, over 80% of them singletons. This chain uses TRBV13 with TRBJ2-7, with D perhaps TRBD1 (5 bases). Sequencing was done on a sample of peripheral blood. The source is an elderly woman with active or convalescent COVID-19. This chain's CDR3 is CASIRTSQGYEQYF. As DNA, the CDR3 is TGTGCCAGCATCCGAACATCCCAGGGTTACGAGCAGTACTTC.